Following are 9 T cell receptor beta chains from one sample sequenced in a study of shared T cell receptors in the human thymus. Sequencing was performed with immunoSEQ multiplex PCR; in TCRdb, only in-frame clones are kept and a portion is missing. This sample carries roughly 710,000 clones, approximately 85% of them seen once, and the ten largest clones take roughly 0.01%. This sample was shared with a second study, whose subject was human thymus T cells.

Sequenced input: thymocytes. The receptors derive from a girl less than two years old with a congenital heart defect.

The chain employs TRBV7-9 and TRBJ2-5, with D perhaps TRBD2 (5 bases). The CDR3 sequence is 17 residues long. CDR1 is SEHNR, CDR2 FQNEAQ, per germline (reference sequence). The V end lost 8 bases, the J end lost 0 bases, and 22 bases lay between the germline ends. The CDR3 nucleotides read TGTGCCAGCGAACATTGGGCGGGCATGGGCTACCAAGAGACCCAGTACTTC. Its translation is CASEHWAGMGYQETQYF.

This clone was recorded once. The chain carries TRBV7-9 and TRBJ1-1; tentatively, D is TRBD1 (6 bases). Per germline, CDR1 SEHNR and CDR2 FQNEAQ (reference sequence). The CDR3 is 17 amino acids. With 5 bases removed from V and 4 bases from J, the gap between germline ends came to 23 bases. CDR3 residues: CASSPRARGGRGTEAFF. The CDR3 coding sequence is TGTGCCAGCAGCCCCCGGGCCAGGGGTGGTAGGGGCACTGAAGCTTTCTTT.

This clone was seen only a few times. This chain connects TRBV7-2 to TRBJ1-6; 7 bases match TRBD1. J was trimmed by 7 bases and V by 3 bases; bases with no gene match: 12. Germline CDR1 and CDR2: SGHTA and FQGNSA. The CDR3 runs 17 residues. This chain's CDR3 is CASSFINRGRMNSPLHF. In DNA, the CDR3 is TGTGCCAGCAGCTTCATAAACAGGGGTAGAATGAATTCACCCCTCCACTTT.

The CDR3 sequence is CASRSPENTEAFF. DNA of the CDR3: TGTGCCAGCAGATCCCCAGAGAACACTGAAGCTTTCTTT. The chain employs TRBV6-6 and TRBJ1-1; no reliable D call. V shed 6 bases and J shed 1 base, with 9 bases lying between them. The CDR3 covers 13 residues. Germline-derived CDR1 and CDR2 are MNHNY and SVGAGI (reference sequence).

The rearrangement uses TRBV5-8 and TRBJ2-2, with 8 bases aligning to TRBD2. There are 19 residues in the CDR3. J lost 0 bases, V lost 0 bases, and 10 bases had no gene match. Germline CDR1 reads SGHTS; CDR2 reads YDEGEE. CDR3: CASSLDGGSGGSNTGELFF. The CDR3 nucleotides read TGTGCCAGCAGCTTGGATGGCGGTTCGGGGGGGTCGAACACCGGGGAGCTGTTTTTT.

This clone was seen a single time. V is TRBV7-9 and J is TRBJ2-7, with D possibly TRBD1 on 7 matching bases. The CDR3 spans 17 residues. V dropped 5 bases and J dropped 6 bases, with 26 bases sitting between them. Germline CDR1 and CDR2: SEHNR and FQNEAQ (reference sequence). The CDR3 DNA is TGTGCCAGCAGCCGGACAGGCACGGGGGAATGTCTGCGCGAGCAGTACTTC. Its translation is CASSRTGTGECLREQYF.

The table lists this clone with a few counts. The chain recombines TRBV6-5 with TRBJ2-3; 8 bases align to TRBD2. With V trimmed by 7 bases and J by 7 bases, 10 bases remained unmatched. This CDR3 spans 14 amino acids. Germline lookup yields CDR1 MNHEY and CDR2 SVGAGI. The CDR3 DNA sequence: TGTGCCAGCAAGGCGGGGGGCGAGGTAAATACGCAGTATTTT. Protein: CASKAGGEVNTQYF.

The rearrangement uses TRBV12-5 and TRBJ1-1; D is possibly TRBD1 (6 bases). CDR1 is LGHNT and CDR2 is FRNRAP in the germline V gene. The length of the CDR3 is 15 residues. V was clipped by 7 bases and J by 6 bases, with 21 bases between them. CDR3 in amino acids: CASARPGHRSPEAFF. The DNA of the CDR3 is TGTGCTAGTGCCAGGCCGGGACACCGCAGCCCTGAAGCTTTCTTT.

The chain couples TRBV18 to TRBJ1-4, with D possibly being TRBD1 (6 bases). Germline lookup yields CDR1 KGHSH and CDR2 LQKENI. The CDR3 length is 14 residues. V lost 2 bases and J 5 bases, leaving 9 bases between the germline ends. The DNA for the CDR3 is TGTGCCAGCTCACCAGACAGGAACAATGAAAAACTGTTTTTT. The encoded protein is CASSPDRNNEKLFF. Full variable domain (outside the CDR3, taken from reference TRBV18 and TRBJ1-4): NAGVMQNPRHLVRRRGQEARLRCSPMKGHSHVYWYRQLPEEGLKFMVYLQKENIIDESGMPKERFSAEFPKEGPSILRIQQVVRGDSAAYFCASSPDRNNEKLFFGSGTQLSVL.